The present T cell receptor beta chain was sequenced within a study of shared clonotypes between healthy human individuals. In the study overall: Ranging from 18 to 49 in age, donors were two women and a few men. General study points: Generally, naive subsets came out with larger estimated richness than memory subsets. The small donor group covered limited genetic and exposure diversity.

Some clones are missing from TCRdb's copy, which holds only in-frame ones; the method was immunoSEQ multiplex PCR. Of 950,000 to 1,100,000 clones listed, about 74% are singletons. Points on this clone: What it binds is unknown.

The CDR3 has 15 residues. Germline-derived CDR1 and CDR2 are WNHNN and SYGVQD (reference sequence). V trimming: 3 bases; J trimming: 4 bases; junction bases outside the gene matches: 4. Sequencing was done on a sample of memory CD4+ T cells sorted from blood. Subset noted: CD45RA-negative fraction. The V call is TRBV10-1, the J call TRBJ2-3; 10 bases match TRBD2. The receptor was isolated from a man aged 18 to 35 in good health. The CDR3 sequence is CASSDGAGGSDTQYF. CDR3 in DNA: TGCGCCAGCAGTGATGGAGCGGGAGGGTCAGATACGCAGTATTTT.